This TCR beta chain was recovered during a study of blood T cell repertoires in COVID-19. On the study more broadly: Whether acute or convalescent, the COVID-19 samples came from the United States, Italy and Spain.

The cohort comprised adults aged about 18 to 100 years residing in about two dozen US areas. Each participant's cohort was designated according to participant-reported clinical history. Each recovered donor of Cohort 3 presented with two negative PCRs, clearance, or symptom resolution. This clone has more than one count but fewer than ten. Trimming took 1 base from V and 2 from J, leaving 10 bases between them. CDR3 length equals 15 residues. Germline V gene sequence: CDR1 SGHTA, CDR2 FQGNSA. The assay was immunoSEQ multiplex PCR, and TCRdb's table has in-frame clones only and misses some. The data show fewer than 200,000 clones, 70% to 85% seen once.

Source material: PBMCs or T cells enriched from blood (not recorded which). The chain employs TRBV7-2 and TRBJ2-3; D gene unclear. This clonotype was sampled from a woman in her forties or fifties who had recovered from COVID-19. As DNA, the CDR3 is TGTGCCAGCAGCTTAGGGGTACTACACACAGATACGCAGTATTTT. Translation: CASSLGVLHTDTQYF.